These T cell receptor beta chains were read from a single sample in a study of blood T cell repertoires in COVID-19. Method: immunoSEQ multiplex PCR; TCRdb's copy keeps in-frame clones and lacks some. The table records over 65,000 clones, about 87% of them present only once. Sequenced input: peripheral blood. The receptor source for this set is a human donor in a cohort sampled during active COVID-19. CDR3s include the opening cysteine and the closing phenylalanine or tryptophan. Fields, in order: J gene, D gene, V gene, clone size, CDR3 DNA, CDR3 protein. The D gene is left open where the match is weak. Part of the rows lack a size; the others show once, few, many or a class for expanded clones.

j_call: TRBJ2-2
d_call: .
v_call: TRBV28
clone_size: .
cdr3_nt: TGTGCCAGCACCGCCGCAACCCCCTCGGGCGGGGAGCTGTTTTTT
cdr3_aa: CASTAATPSGGELFF

j_call: TRBJ2-1
d_call: TRBD2
v_call: TRBV28
clone_size: .
cdr3_nt: TGTGCCAGCAGTTTAGCCGGGGCGGGAGGGCTCGGGTACAATGAGCAGTTCTTC
cdr3_aa: CASSLAGAGGLGYNEQFF

j_call: TRBJ1-5
d_call: TRBD1
v_call: TRBV2
clone_size: few
cdr3_nt: TGTGCCAGCAGTGACGGGGACAGGGGGCTTCAGCCCCAGCATTTT
cdr3_aa: CASSDGDRGLQPQHF

j_call: TRBJ2-5
d_call: .
v_call: TRBV29-1
clone_size: .
cdr3_nt: TGCAGCGTTGGGCTCAGGGGAGAGACCCAGTACTTC
cdr3_aa: CSVGLRGETQYF

j_call: TRBJ1-1
d_call: .
v_call: TRBV28
clone_size: .
cdr3_nt: TGTGCCAGCAGTTTGAGAGGCAAGAACACTGAAGCTTTCTTT
cdr3_aa: CASSLRGKNTEAFF

j_call: TRBJ2-1
d_call: TRBD2
v_call: TRBV19
clone_size: .
cdr3_nt: TGTGCCAGTAGTCCTCGGGGGGACGGGCGCCGCGATGAGCAGTTCTTC
cdr3_aa: CASSPRGDGRRDEQFF

j_call: TRBJ2-1
d_call: TRBD2
v_call: TRBV27
clone_size: .
cdr3_nt: TGTGCCAGCAGTTGGGGACTAGCGGGCTACAATGAGCAGTTCTTC
cdr3_aa: CASSWGLAGYNEQFF

j_call: TRBJ1-2
d_call: .
v_call: TRBV9
clone_size: .
cdr3_nt: TGTGCCAGCAGCGATTTAACCGGGACAAACTATGGCTACACCTTC
cdr3_aa: CASSDLTGTNYGYTF

j_call: TRBJ1-5
d_call: TRBD1
v_call: TRBV5-5
clone_size: .
cdr3_nt: TGTGCCAGCAGCCTCGGACAGGGGAGGAACCATCAGCCCCAGCATTTT
cdr3_aa: CASSLGQGRNHQPQHF

j_call: TRBJ2-1
d_call: TRBD2
v_call: TRBV27
clone_size: .
cdr3_nt: TGTGCCAGCAGTTTAGTCGGGGGAGGGGAGAATGAGCAGTTCTTC
cdr3_aa: CASSLVGGGENEQFF

j_call: TRBJ2-7
d_call: TRBD1
v_call: TRBV6-2/TRBV6-3
clone_size: once
cdr3_nt: TGTGCCAGCAGTTACTCTACAGGGGGCTACCTCTCCTACGAGCAGTACTTC
cdr3_aa: CASSYSTGGYLSYEQYF

j_call: TRBJ2-1
d_call: TRBD1
v_call: TRBV6-6
clone_size: .
cdr3_nt: TGTGCCAGCAGTCCCAGAGGGGGAGACAGGGGATACAATGAGCAGTTCTTC
cdr3_aa: CASSPRGGDRGYNEQFF

j_call: TRBJ2-3
d_call: .
v_call: TRBV28
clone_size: .
cdr3_nt: TGTGCCAGCAGTTTAAGGGGACCCCGGGGGACGCAGTATTTT
cdr3_aa: CASSLRGPRGTQYF

j_call: TRBJ1-2
d_call: .
v_call: TRBV27
clone_size: .
cdr3_nt: TGTGCCAGCGGTGACAGCTCGTTGCTAGCTAACTATGGCTACACCTTC
cdr3_aa: CASGDSSLLANYGYTF

j_call: TRBJ1-4
d_call: .
v_call: TRBV30
clone_size: .
cdr3_nt: TGTGCCTGGAGTGTACAACAGGGATATGAAAAACTGTTTTTT
cdr3_aa: CAWSVQQGYEKLFF

j_call: TRBJ2-1
d_call: .
v_call: TRBV21-1
clone_size: .
cdr3_nt: TGTGCCAGCAGCAAACTGGGGCCCCCCAGGGGATTCTCCTACAATGAGCAGTTCTTC
cdr3_aa: CASSKLGPPRGFSYNEQFF

j_call: TRBJ2-7
d_call: .
v_call: TRBV28
clone_size: .
cdr3_nt: TGTGCCAGCAGTTTAACATTTCTAGGGCGGGGCTCCTACGAGCAGTACTTC
cdr3_aa: CASSLTFLGRGSYEQYF

j_call: TRBJ1-3
d_call: .
v_call: TRBV6-5
clone_size: .
cdr3_nt: TGTGCCAGCACCAAGGGGGTCCGCGGCGGAAACACCATATATTTT
cdr3_aa: CASTKGVRGGNTIYF

j_call: TRBJ1-2
d_call: TRBD1
v_call: TRBV28
clone_size: .
cdr3_nt: TGTGCCAGCATTGACGCCGGACAGGGGATAAACTATGGCTACACCTTC
cdr3_aa: CASIDAGQGINYGYTF

j_call: TRBJ1-2
d_call: .
v_call: TRBV6-4
clone_size: .
cdr3_nt: TGTGCCAGCAGTGACGGGTACTATGACTACACCTTC
cdr3_aa: CASSDGYYDYTF